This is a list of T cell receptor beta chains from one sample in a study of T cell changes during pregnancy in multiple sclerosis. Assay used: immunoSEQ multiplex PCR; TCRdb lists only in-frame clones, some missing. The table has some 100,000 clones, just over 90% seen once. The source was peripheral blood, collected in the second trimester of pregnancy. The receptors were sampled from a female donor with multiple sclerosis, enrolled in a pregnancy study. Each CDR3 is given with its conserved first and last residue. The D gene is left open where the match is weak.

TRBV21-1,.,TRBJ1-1,TGTGCCAGCATGGGAGGGAGGAACACTGAAGCTTTCTTT,CASMGGRNTEAFF
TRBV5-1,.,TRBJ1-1,TGCGCCAGCAGCTTGGCCGGGTCTAGATCTGAAGCTTTCTTT,CASSLAGSRSEAFF
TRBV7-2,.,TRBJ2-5,TGTGCCAGCAGCTTAGAAAGTACCGGTGCTTGGGAGACCCAGTACTTC,CASSLESTGAWETQYF
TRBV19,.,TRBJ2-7,TGTGCCAGTAGTCCTGCGGTCAGAGACTACGAGCAGTACTTC,CASSPAVRDYEQYF
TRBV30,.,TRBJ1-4,TGTGCCTTCCAAGGACTACGTGAAAAACTGTTTTTT,CAFQGLREKLFF
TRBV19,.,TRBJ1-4,TGTGCCAGCAGCCCCTCGGGGGCAACTAATGAAAAACTGTTTTTT,CASSPSGATNEKLFF
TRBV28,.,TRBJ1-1,TGTGCCACTATGAGCACTGAAGCTTTCTTT,CATMSTEAFF
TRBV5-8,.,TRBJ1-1,TGTGCCAGCAGCTTGTATGTTGAAGCTTTCTTT,CASSLYVEAFF
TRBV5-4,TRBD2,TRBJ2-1,TGTGCCAGCAGTCTCACTAGCGGGGACTACAATGAGCAGTTCTTC,CASSLTSGDYNEQFF
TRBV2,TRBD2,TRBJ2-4,TGTGCCAGCCGGGGGGTGACCAAAAACATTCAGTACTTC,CASRGVTKNIQYF